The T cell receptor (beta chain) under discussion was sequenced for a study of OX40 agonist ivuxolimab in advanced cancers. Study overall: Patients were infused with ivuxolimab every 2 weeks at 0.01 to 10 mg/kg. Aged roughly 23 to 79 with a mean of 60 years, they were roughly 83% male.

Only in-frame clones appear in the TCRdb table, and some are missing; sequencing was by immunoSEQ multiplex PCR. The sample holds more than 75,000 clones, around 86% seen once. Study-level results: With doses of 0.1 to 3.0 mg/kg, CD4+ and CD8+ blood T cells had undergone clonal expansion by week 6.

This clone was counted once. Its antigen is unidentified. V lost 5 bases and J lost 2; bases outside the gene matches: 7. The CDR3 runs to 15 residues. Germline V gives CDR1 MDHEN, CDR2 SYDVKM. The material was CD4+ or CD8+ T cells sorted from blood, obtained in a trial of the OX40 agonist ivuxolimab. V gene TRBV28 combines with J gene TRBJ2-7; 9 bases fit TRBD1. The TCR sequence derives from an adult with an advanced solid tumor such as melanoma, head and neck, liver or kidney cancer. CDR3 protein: CASSTRDRVTYEQYF. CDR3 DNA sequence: TGTGCCAGCAGTACCCGGGACAGGGTAACCTACGAGCAGTACTTC.